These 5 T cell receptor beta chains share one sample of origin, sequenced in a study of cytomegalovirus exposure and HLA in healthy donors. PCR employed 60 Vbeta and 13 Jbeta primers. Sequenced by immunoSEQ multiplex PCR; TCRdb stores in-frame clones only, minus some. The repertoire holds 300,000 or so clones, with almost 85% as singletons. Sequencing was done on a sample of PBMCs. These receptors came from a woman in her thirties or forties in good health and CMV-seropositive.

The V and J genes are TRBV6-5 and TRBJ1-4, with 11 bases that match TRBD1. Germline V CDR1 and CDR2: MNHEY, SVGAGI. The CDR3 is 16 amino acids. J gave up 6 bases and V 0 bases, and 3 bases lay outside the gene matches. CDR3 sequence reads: CASSYSGTGGDEKLFF. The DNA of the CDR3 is TGTGCCAGCAGTTACTCAGGGACAGGGGGGGATGAAAAACTGTTTTTT.

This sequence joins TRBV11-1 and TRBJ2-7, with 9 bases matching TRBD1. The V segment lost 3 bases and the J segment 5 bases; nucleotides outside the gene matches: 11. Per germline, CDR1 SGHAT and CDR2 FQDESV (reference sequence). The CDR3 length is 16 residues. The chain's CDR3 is CASSFVSGTGFHEQYF. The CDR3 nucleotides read TGTGCCAGCAGCTTTGTAAGTGGGACAGGGTTCCACGAGCAGTACTTC. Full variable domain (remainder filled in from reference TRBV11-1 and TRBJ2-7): EAEVAQSPRYKITEKSQAVAFWCDPISGHATLYWYRQILGQGPELLVQFQDESVVDDSQLPKDRFSAERLKGVDSTLKIQPAELGDSAMYLCASSFVSGTGFHEQYFGPGTRLTVT.

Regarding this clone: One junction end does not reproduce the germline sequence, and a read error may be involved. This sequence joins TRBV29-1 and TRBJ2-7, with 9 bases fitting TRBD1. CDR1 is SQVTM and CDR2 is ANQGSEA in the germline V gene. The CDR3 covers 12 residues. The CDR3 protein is CSVEEVGDRVIF. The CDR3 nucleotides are TGCAGCGTTGAAGAAGTCGGGGACAGGGTTATCTTC.

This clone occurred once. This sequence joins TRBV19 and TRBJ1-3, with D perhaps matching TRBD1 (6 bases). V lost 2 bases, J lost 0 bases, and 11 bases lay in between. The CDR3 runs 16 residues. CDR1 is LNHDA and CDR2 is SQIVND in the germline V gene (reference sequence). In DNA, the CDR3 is TGTGCCAGTAGTATATCGAGAGGGGGCTCTGGAAACACCATATATTTT. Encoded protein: CASSISRGGSGNTIYF.

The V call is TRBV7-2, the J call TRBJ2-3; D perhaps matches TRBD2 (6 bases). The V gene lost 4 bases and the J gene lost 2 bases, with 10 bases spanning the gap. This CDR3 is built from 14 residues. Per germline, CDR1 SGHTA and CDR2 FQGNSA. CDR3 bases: TGTGCCAGCAGCTCCGGAGGGTCCACAGATACGCAGTATTTT. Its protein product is CASSSGGSTDTQYF.